What follows are 8 T cell receptor beta chains derived from one specimen sequenced in a study of T cells in Graves' hyperthyroidism and ophthalmopathy. The investigators amplified TCR beta CDR3 regions from RNA transcripts. The HTBI set primed first-round TCR CDR3 RT-PCR. TCRdb re-analysed the multiplex PCR reads in MiXCR, keeping a single row per CDR3 protein. Of 250,000 to 300,000 distinct CDR3 sequences in the sample, about 14% were seen once. The sample was blood. Receptor source: a woman aged 30 to 39 with Graves' hyperthyroidism that later progressed to Graves' ophthalmopathy.

This clonotype has just a few counts. The J gene is TRBJ2-1, the V gene TRBV7-9; TRBD2 matches at 7 bases. This CDR3 region has 15 residues. Trimming at V came to 4 bases and at J to 6 bases, leaving 9 bases not matched to a gene. In germline, CDR1 is SEHNR, CDR2 FQNEAQ (reference sequence). In DNA form, the CDR3 reads TGTGCCAGCAGCTCACCATCGGGACTAATCAATGAGCAGTTCTTC. Its protein product is CASSSPSGLINEQFF.

In this sample, this clonotype turned up a few times. This chain uses TRBV5-8 with TRBJ1-2, with 9 bases fitting TRBD1. Unmatched junction bases numbered 9, after V lost 9 bases and J lost 3 bases. The V gene's germline CDR1 is SGHTS and CDR2 YDEGEE. The CDR3 is 14 residues long. CDR3 region: CANRYRGRDYGYTF. The CDR3 DNA reads as TGTGCCAACAGGTACAGGGGGCGGGACTATGGCTACACCTTC.

This clonotype was seen ten or more times. Possible read error: a much larger clone is one base away. This rearrangement joins TRBV7-9 to TRBJ2-5, with unresolved D. This CDR3 spans 11 amino acids. Deletions cut 1 base from V and 6 bases from J, with 3 bases between. CDR1 and CDR2 from the germline V gene are SEHNR and FQNEAQ (reference sequence). CDR3 DNA sequence: TGTGCCAGCAGCTTAGGGAAGACCCAGTACTTC. Protein: CASSLGKTQYF.

This clonotype appeared many times. The CDR3 protein is CASSLGWVVGGAGQPQHF. The CDR3 nucleotides read TGTGCCAGCAGCTTAGGATGGGTCGTGGGGGGCGCCGGGCAGCCCCAGCATTTT. V usage is TRBV7-3 and J usage is TRBJ1-5; a weak D match, TRBD1 (6 bases). Germline lookup yields CDR1 SGHTA and CDR2 FQGTGA. V gave up 2 bases and J gave up 7 bases, with 24 bases separating them. CDR3 length equals 18 residues. Complete variable domain (other parts from reference TRBV7-3 and TRBJ1-5): GAGVSQTPSNKVTEKGKYVELRCDPISGHTALYWYRQSLGQGPEFLIYFQGTGAADDSGLPNDRFFAVRPEGSVSTLKIQRTERGDSAVYLCASSLGWVVGGAGQPQHFGDGTRLSIL.

This clonotype was detected many times. The CDR3 DNA is TGTGCCAGCAGCCGAAGTGATTACAATGAGCAGTTCTTC. It specifies CASSRSDYNEQFF. The chain links TRBV7-6 to TRBJ2-1, with D unclear. V lost 5 bases to trimming and J lost 4 bases, with 9 bases between them. Germline V gene data show CDR1 as SGHVS and CDR2 as FNYEAQ. The CDR3 covers 13 residues. The complete variable domain, with remaining parts taken from reference TRBV7-6 and TRBJ2-1, reads GAGVSQSPRYKVTKRGQDVALRCDPISGHVSLYWYRQALGQGPEFLTYFNYEAQQDKSGLPNDRFSAERPEGSISTLTIQRTEQRDSAMYRCASSRSDYNEQFFGPGTRLTVL.

This clonotype was found a few times. This sequence joins TRBV7-8 and TRBJ1-1, with D uncertain. Per germline, CDR1 SGHVS and CDR2 FQNEAQ. The CDR3 runs to 14 residues. Trimming took 0 bases from V and 5 from J, leaving 10 bases between them. The CDR3 reads CASSLALVFTEAFF. As DNA, the CDR3 is TGTGCCAGCAGCTTAGCGTTGGTTTTTACTGAAGCTTTCTTT. The full variable domain, with the rest looked up from reference TRBV7-8 and TRBJ1-1, is GAGVSQSPRYKVAKRGQDVALRCDPISGHVSLFWYQQALGQGPEFLTYFQNEAQLDKSGLPSDRFFAERPEGSVSTLKIQRTQQEDSAVYLCASSLALVFTEAFFGQGTRLTVV.

The gene calls are TRBV4-2 and TRBJ2-1; D is undetermined. The germline V gene has CDR1 LGHNA and CDR2 YNFKEQ. V shed 0 bases and J shed 13 bases, with 16 bases lying between them. The CDR3 is made up of 14 amino acids. CDR3 sequence: CASSQDMMASQQFF. The CDR3 nucleotides read TGTGCCAGCAGCCAAGATATGATGGCCTCACAACAGTTCTTC.

This clonotype has only a few counts. This chain uses TRBV28 with TRBJ2-7; 7 nucleotides line up with TRBD1. Germline V CDR1 and CDR2: MDHEN, SYDVKM. Unmatched junction bases numbered 7, after V lost 4 bases and J lost 4 bases. The CDR3 has 14 residues. The DNA for the CDR3 is TGTGCCAGCAGTTCGCCTGACAGGGATTACGAGCAGTACTTC. Translated, it gives CASSSPDRDYEQYF.